This note documents a single T cell receptor beta chain sequence. Its recognized antigen is unknown. One base away there is no much larger clone; base qualities are not given. These data originate in a study of blood T cell repertoires in COVID-19 (dated by TCRdb to 2020 to 2022). Background for the entire study: Collaborator samples came from the United States, Italy and Spain and covered acute and convalescent phases of COVID-19. The material from the prospective study consisted of cDNA or gDNA derived from T cells, B-cell-depleted T cells, or PBMCs. Deeply sampled blood TCRbeta repertoires from subjects exposed to, actively infected with, or recovered from COVID-19 were included in the dataset. A freely available public database, intended as a resource for researchers studying the immune response to SARS-CoV-2, is where the repertoires were released. The samples were drawn from the first 160 participants of the ongoing ImmuneRACE study and from 1,254 subjects provided by 6 global collaborators. The sample metadata nearly always contained a de-identified subject ID, COVID-19 status, age in years and sex. Where available, HLA class I and class II types were obtained from metadata supplied by the sample provider rather than from assay-based typing. What the work shows at the level of the full study, not this receptor alone: The amount of clinical and demographic metadata varied by source and participant and was provided uncurated.

Counted from cysteine to phenylalanine, this CDR3 has 15 amino acids. CDR3 DNA only is kept here, 45 bases in frame from base 1. Unmatched junction bases come to 3, with V trimmed by 1 base and J by 5 bases. From the germline V gene, CDR1 is SGHDT and CDR2 is YYEEEE. TCRbeta CDR3 regions were amplified from genomic DNA using the immunoSEQ Assay, a bias-controlled multiplex PCR. The paper's data handling went like this. Nucleated cell counts per sample were estimated from amplification of reference gene primers within the assay. Sequence reads were collapsed and filtered to measure the absolute abundance of every unique TCRbeta CDR3 rearrangement. For each sample, productive Simpson clonality was calculated as the square root of Simpson's diversity index across productive rearrangements. TCRdb carries this immuneACCESS record with in-frame sequences only. Its versions omit some clonotypes, under half of them owing to an unresolved V gene in the studies checked, with the rest unexplained. V and J calls plus clone size are reproduced from that table; the DNA served to infer D and trimming. The sample table lists approximately 380,000 clones, about 85% of them with a count of one. Roughly 3.6% of the sample is in the top ten clones.

Collaborating institutions collected whole blood in K2EDTA tubes following their own protocols. For TCRbeta analysis, collaborators shipped samples in one of three forms: frozen whole blood, isolated PBMCs, or DNA extracted from either of those sample types. This TCR came from a woman aged 18 to 35 with acute or convalescent COVID-19. The V and J segments used are TRBV5-6 and TRBJ1-3; the central 10 bases match TRBD1. Sequencing was carried out using peripheral blood. For the CDR3, the sequence is CASSLRQGARNTIYF. DNA sequence: TGTGCCAGCAGCTTGCGACAGGGGGCTCGAAACACCATATATTTT.